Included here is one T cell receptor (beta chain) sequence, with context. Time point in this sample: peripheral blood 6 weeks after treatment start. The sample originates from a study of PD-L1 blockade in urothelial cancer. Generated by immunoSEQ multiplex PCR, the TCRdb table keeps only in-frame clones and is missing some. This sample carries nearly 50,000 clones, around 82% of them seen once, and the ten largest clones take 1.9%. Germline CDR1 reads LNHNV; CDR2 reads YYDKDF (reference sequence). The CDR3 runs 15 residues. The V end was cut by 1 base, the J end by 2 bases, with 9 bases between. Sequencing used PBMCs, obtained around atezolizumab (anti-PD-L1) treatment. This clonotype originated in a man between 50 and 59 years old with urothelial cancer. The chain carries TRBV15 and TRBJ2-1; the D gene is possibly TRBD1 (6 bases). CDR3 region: CATSRGGGAYNEQFF. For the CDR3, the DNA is TGTGCCACCAGCAGAGGTGGGGGCGCCTACAATGAGCAGTTCTTC.